The 10 T cell receptor beta chains in this list originate from one sample, sequenced in a study of metastatic and nonmetastatic thyroid tumors. Each patient came to thyroid surgery without any prior treatment (of any kind). TCRdb re-analyzed the PCR reads using MiXCR. The sample carries over 15,000 clones, less than 35% recorded once. Sequencing was carried out using tumor tissue. The receptors originated from a female donor with papillary thyroid cancer or a benign thyroid nodule (not recorded which). Some clones in this sample may be carry-over from other donors' samples.

CDR3 residues: CASSTGGLAGGRTGELFF. CDR3 coding DNA: TGTGCCAGTAGTACGGGGGGCCTAGCGGGAGGGAGGACCGGGGAGCTGTTTTTT. The rearrangement joins TRBV19 to TRBJ2-2, with 12 bases identical to TRBD2. The CDR3 consists of 18 residues. Germline loops: CDR1 LNHDA, CDR2 SQIVND (reference sequence). With 4 bases clipped from V and 5 bases from J, the junction kept 11 bases outside the gene matches. Looking up the rest from reference TRBV19 and TRBJ2-2 gives the full variable domain: DGGITQSPKYLFRKEGQNVTLSCEQNLNHDAMYWYRQDPGQGLRLIYYSQIVNDFQKGDIAEGYSVSREKKESFPLTVTSAQKNPTAFYLCASSTGGLAGGRTGELFFGEGSRLTVL.

The rearrangement uses TRBV5-1 and TRBJ2-1; 7 nucleotides line up with TRBD2. The CDR3 sequence is 15 residues long. Germline lookup yields CDR1 SGHRS and CDR2 YFSETQ. The V gene end was trimmed by 0 bases and the J gene end by 4 bases; junction bases not matched to a gene: 4. The CDR3 bases are TGCGCCAGCAGCTTGGGATCTAGCGGTTACAATGAGCAGTTCTTC. Protein product: CASSLGSSGYNEQFF. The whole variable domain, remainder taken from reference TRBV5-1 and TRBJ2-1, is KAGVTQTPRYLIKTRGQQVTLSCSPISGHRSVSWYQQTPGQGLQFLFEYFSETQRNKGNFPGRFSGRQFSNSRSEMNVSTLELGDSALYLCASSLGSSGYNEQFFGPGTRLTVL.

This clone was observed a handful of times. The gene calls are TRBV12-3 or TRBV12-4 and TRBJ1-1, with TRBD1 matching over 10 bases. This CDR3 is built from 15 residues. V dropped 7 bases and J dropped 4; count of bases not matched to a gene: 9. CDR3 in DNA: TGTGCCAGCACGCGACCGGGACAGGGGATCACTGAAGCTTTCTTT. Protein product: CASTRPGQGITEAFF.

This clone was seen a handful of times. CDR3 DNA sequence: TGCGCCAGCAGCTTAGCGAAGAACACTGAAGCTTTCTTT. Protein sequence: CASSLAKNTEAFF. The chain carries TRBV5-1 and TRBJ1-1; no reliable D call. The length of the CDR3 is 13 residues. The germline V gene encodes CDR1 SGHRS and CDR2 YFSETQ. V lost 2 bases, J lost 1 base, and 6 bases lay in between.

The rearrangement joins TRBV27 to TRBJ1-2; TRBD1 agrees at 8 bases. The CDR3 sequence is 14 residues long. CDR1 and CDR2 (germline): MNHEY, SMNVEV (reference sequence). V trimming: 2 bases; J trimming: 2 bases; junction bases outside the gene matches: 1. The CDR3 DNA reads as TGTGCCAGCAGTTTACAGGGGGCGAACTATGGCTACACCTTC. It is translated as CASSLQGANYGYTF.

Here the CDR3 reads CASSSGPWYEQYF. In DNA, the CDR3 is TGTGCCAGCAGCTCCGGCCCTTGGTACGAGCAGTACTTC. The rearrangement uses TRBV9 and TRBJ2-7; D not resolved. V was cut by 4 bases and J by 4 bases, with 12 bases left in between. CDR3 length: 13 residues. Germline loops: CDR1 SGDLS, CDR2 YYNGEE.

The chain is built from TRBV6-4 and TRBJ2-3; TRBD2 might be the D (6 bases). Germline CDR1 MRHNA, CDR2 SNTAGT. The CDR3 is 15 amino acids. The V gene lost 5 bases and the J gene lost 0 bases, with 12 bases spanning the gap. In DNA form, the CDR3 reads TGTGCCAGCAGTCGCGGACGGGGGAGCACAGATACGCAGTATTTT. Its translation is CASSRGRGSTDTQYF.

This clone was detected a few times. The chain carries TRBV6-1 and TRBJ2-7; D is ambiguous. The CDR3 totals 13 residues. Trimming shortened V by 2 bases and J by 2 bases, and 7 bases separated the two germline ends. Germline V gene sequence: CDR1 MNHNS, CDR2 SASEGT. The CDR3, as DNA: TGTGCCAGCAGTGAATTAGGAACCTACGAGCAGTACTTC. Translation: CASSELGTYEQYF.

This clone showed up just a few times. The chain couples TRBV6-1 to TRBJ1-6; 11 bases agree with TRBD1. The CDR3 sequence is 14 residues long. Trimming cost V 7 bases and J 10 bases; bases outside gene matches: 6. From germline, CDR1 is MNHNS and CDR2 SASEGT. Written as DNA, the CDR3 is TGTGCCAGCACAGGACAGGGGGCTCAGTCACCCCTCCACTTT. Translated: CASTGQGAQSPLHF.

The chain combines TRBV9 with TRBJ2-7; TRBD1 agrees at 7 bases. CDR3 length: 12 amino acids. Unmatched junction bases numbered 3, after V lost 3 bases and J lost 6 bases. CDR1 SGDLS and CDR2 YYNGEE come from the germline V gene. The CDR3 region is CASSATGFEQYF. The CDR3 DNA follows: TGTGCCAGCAGCGCGACAGGGTTCGAGCAGTACTTC.